This TCR beta chain appears in the sequencing data of a study of PD-L1 blockade in urothelial cancer. Study in general: Males with bladder-origin urothelial cancer constituted about 90% of the 29 patients. Between 0 and 3 prior chemotherapy regimens had been given to patients.

Sequencing used immunoSEQ multiplex PCR; TCRdb keeps in-frame clones, though not all of them. Of tens of thousands of clones listed, roughly 84% were seen once; the top ten hold approximately 9.2%. Indicated time point: pretreatment peripheral blood. To note about this clone: The antigen is not known.

Deletions cut 8 bases from V and 1 base from J, with 12 bases between. The CDR3 has 14 residues. Germline V gene sequence: CDR1 SNHLY, CDR2 FYNNEI. Findings and caveats of the study: TCR clonality was measured in pretreatment peripheral blood. Clonality below the median predicted better survival.

Sequenced here: PBMCs, sampled around atezolizumab (anti-PD-L1) treatment. The chain links TRBV2 to TRBJ1-3, with a weak D call TRBD1 (5 bases). This TCR came from a woman aged 70-85 years with urothelial cancer. This CDR3 reads CASARVPSGNTIYF. CDR3 DNA sequence: TGTGCCAGCGCCAGGGTTCCGTCTGGAAACACCATATATTTT.